The 10 T cell receptor beta chains in this list originate from one sample, sequenced in a study of radiotherapy plus CTLA-4 blockade in lung cancer. Profiled with immunoSEQ multiplex PCR; TCRdb holds only in-frame clones, not every one. The table includes around 82,000 clones, around 80% detected once. The specimen comprised peripheral blood, sampled from a patient treated with radiotherapy plus ipilimumab. The receptors here all came from a human donor with non-small cell lung cancer who had stable disease on radiotherapy plus ipilimumab.

V is TRBV6-6 and J is TRBJ1-1; TRBD1 aligns across 9 bases. Germline CDR1 and CDR2: MNHNY and SVGAGI (reference sequence). V was clipped by 5 bases and J by 4 bases; unmatched bases: 5. CDR3 length: 14 residues. Here the CDR3 reads CASSETGGFTEAFF. The CDR3 DNA sequence: TGTGCCAGCAGTGAGACAGGGGGGTTCACTGAAGCTTTCTTT.

This rearrangement joins TRBV28 to TRBJ1-1; 7 bases line up with TRBD1. The ends lost 4 bases at V and 3 bases at J; junction bases unmatched: 2. This CDR3 spans 13 amino acids. Per germline, CDR1 MDHEN and CDR2 SYDVKM. The CDR3 protein is CASSSQGDTEAFF. The CDR3 nucleotides read TGTGCCAGCAGTTCCCAGGGGGACACTGAAGCTTTCTTT.

V and J are TRBV13 and TRBJ1-5, with D maybe TRBD1 (5 bases). This CDR3 comprises 13 residues. Germline V CDR1 and CDR2: PRHDT, FYEKMQ (reference sequence). Trimming took 5 bases from V and 4 from J, leaving 9 bases between them. The CDR3 region is CASSRGGNQPQHF. The CDR3 coding sequence is TGTGCCAGCAGCCGGGGGGGAAATCAGCCCCAGCATTTT.

The chain couples TRBV4-1 to TRBJ2-5, with TRBD2 matching 12 bases. V dropped 1 base and J dropped 0; count of bases not matched to a gene: 12. This CDR3 is built from 20 residues. From germline, CDR1 is MGHRA and CDR2 YSYEKL. The CDR3 is CASSQVSSGGGFPYQETQYF. The CDR3, as DNA: TGCGCCAGCAGCCAAGTGTCTAGCGGGGGGGGCTTCCCGTACCAAGAGACCCAGTACTTC.

This clone was recorded only once. This chain joins TRBV15 and TRBJ2-7; no definite D call. V was trimmed by 0 bases and J by 0 bases, leaving 6 bases between them. CDR1 LNHNV and CDR2 YYDKDF come from the germline V gene (reference sequence). There are 14 residues in the CDR3. Here the CDR3 DNA reads TGTGCCACCAGCAGAGAGGGTAACTCCTACGAGCAGTACTTC. Its protein product is CATSREGNSYEQYF.

The chain links TRBV7-2 to TRBJ1-4; TRBD1 is a possible D gene (5 bases). The germline V and J ends were trimmed by 4 bases and 7 bases, with 19 bases remaining between them. The CDR3 covers 16 residues. The germline gives CDR1 SGHTA, CDR2 FQGNSA. The CDR3 nucleotides are TGTGCCAGCAGCTCTGGGGACCCCCTGGCGGGTGAAAAACTGTTTTTT. The encoded protein is CASSSGDPLAGEKLFF.

V usage is TRBV6-1 and J usage is TRBJ1-5, with D perhaps TRBD1 (6 bases). Germline V CDR1 and CDR2: MNHNS, SASEGT. Trimming removed 9 bases at V and 4 bases at J, with 13 bases between. This CDR3 is built from 13 residues. CDR3 DNA sequence: TGTGCCAGTTTAAAAGGGGGGAATCAGCCCCAGCATTTT. Amino acids: CASLKGGNQPQHF.

The chain links TRBV9 to TRBJ1-6, with 8 nucleotides matching TRBD1. The CDR3 runs to 15 residues. CDR1 is SGDLS and CDR2 is YYNGEE in the germline V gene. V lost 6 bases and J lost 8; bases outside the gene matches: 10. In DNA, the CDR3 is TGTGCCAGCACCGGAGGGGACAGGCTAGATTCACCCCTCCACTTT. Its translation: CASTGGDRLDSPLHF. Based on the CDR3 plus reference TRBV9 and TRBJ1-6, the full variable domain is DSGVTQTPKHLITATGQRVTLRCSPRSGDLSVYWYQQSLDQGLQFLIQYYNGEERAKGNILERFSAQQFPDLHSELNLSSLELGDSALYFCASTGGDRLDSPLHFGNGTRLTVT.

The chain has TRBV5-1 and TRBJ2-6; tentatively, D is TRBD1 (6 bases). V was clipped by 6 bases and J by 2 bases, with 18 bases between them. Germline-derived CDR1 and CDR2 are SGHRS and YFSETQ. The CDR3 contains 17 residues. The DNA for the CDR3 is TGCGCCAGCACCGCCTCGACAGGCATCGCTGGGGCCAACGTCCTGACTTTC. This translates into CASTASTGIAGANVLTF.

This clone was picked up a small number of times. This chain uses TRBV28 with TRBJ2-5; 10 bases are a match to TRBD2. CDR3 length equals 16 residues. Trimming cost V 6 bases and J 4 bases; bases outside gene matches: 11. Germline CDR1 and CDR2: MDHEN and SYDVKM. CDR3 amino acids: CASSTRPSGSRETQYF. The CDR3 coding sequence is TGTGCCAGCAGCACCAGGCCTAGCGGGAGTCGAGAGACCCAGTACTTC.